The clone carrying this T cell receptor beta chain was counted only a few times. The data derive from a study of identical twins. After removal of 6 bases from V and 4 bases from J, the junction contained 11 bases not matched to a gene. Germline V lookup: CDR1 MDHEN, CDR2 SYDVKM. The CDR3 extends over 17 amino acids. Each CDR3 protein is one row after TCRdb ran MiXCR on the 5' RACE reads. This table has hundreds of thousands of distinct CDR3 sequences, around 6.1% appearing once. The source is a man in his late teens or twenties in good health. The chain couples TRBV28 to TRBJ2-1; 11 positions match TRBD2. The specimen sequenced was naive T cells sorted from blood. CDR3 loop: CASRPTSGTSGYNEQFF. The CDR3 DNA reads as TGTGCCAGCAGACCAACCTCCGGGACTAGCGGTTACAATGAGCAGTTCTTC.